This TCR beta chain was retrieved from a study of T-cell reconstitution after alpha-beta-depleted transplantation in children. This clonotype has only a few counts. Germline assignment: CDR1 MNHNS and CDR2 SASEGT. This CDR3 contains 19 residues. V shed 5 bases, J shed 6 bases, and the junction held 14 bases outside the gene matches. The library targeted TCRbeta and was prepared with unique molecular identifiers. A single record per CDR3 protein comes from TCRdb applying MiXCR to the PCR reads. Of around 370,000 distinct CDR3 sequences in the sample, 9% to 12% were seen once. This material consisted of PBMCs from the stem cell graft donor, taken from the stem cell graft. The chain combines TRBV6-1 with TRBJ2-3; 16 bases align to TRBD2. The TCR was taken from a human donor who donated a stem cell graft to a child with acute lymphoblastic leukemia. CDR3 residues: CASSPGTSGRESMADTQYF. DNA of the CDR3: TGTGCCAGCAGTCCCGGGACTAGCGGGAGGGAGTCCATGGCTGATACGCAGTATTTT.